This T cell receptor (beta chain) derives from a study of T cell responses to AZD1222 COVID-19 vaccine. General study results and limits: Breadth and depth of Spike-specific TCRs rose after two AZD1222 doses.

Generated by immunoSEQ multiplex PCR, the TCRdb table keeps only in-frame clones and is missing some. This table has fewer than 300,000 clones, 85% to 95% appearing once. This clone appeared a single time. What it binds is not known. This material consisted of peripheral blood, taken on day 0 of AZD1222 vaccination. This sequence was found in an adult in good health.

DNA of the CDR3: TGTGCCAGCAGCATCGGACTAGCGGGGTTGGAGACCCAGTACTTC. Its translation: CASSIGLAGLETQYF. The chain is built from TRBV7-3 and TRBJ2-5; 12 bases fit TRBD2. V was pared by 5 bases and J by 5 bases, with 6 bases of the junction left unmatched. CDR3 size: 15 residues. From germline, CDR1 is SGHTA and CDR2 FQGTGA. Complete variable domain (other parts from reference TRBV7-3 and TRBJ2-5): GAGVSQTPSNKVTEKGKYVELRCDPISGHTALYWYRQSLGQGPEFLIYFQGTGAADDSGLPNDRFFAVRPEGSVSTLKIQRTERGDSAVYLCASSIGLAGLETQYFGPGTRLLVL.